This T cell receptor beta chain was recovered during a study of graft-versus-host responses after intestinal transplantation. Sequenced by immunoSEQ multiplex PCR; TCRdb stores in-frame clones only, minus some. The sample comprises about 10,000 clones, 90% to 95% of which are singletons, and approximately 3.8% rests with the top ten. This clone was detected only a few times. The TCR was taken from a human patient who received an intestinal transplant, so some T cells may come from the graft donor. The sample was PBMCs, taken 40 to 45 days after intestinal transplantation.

The CDR3 coding sequence is TGTGCCAGCAATATACGAAGAGGAACTCAAGAGACCCAGTACTTC. This encodes CASNIRRGTQETQYF. The chain combines TRBV6-5 with TRBJ2-5; D is unclear. V lost 7 bases and J 2 bases, leaving 17 bases between the germline ends. CDR3 length equals 15 residues. Germline lookup yields CDR1 MNHEY and CDR2 SVGAGI.